This entry lists 4 T cell receptor beta chains sequenced from one sample in a study of cytomegalovirus exposure and HLA in healthy donors. Primers included in the PCR were 60 Vbeta and 13 Jbeta primers. TCRdb's copy holds only in-frame clones and misses some; the assay was immunoSEQ multiplex PCR. The specimen's table records 55,000 to 75,000 clones. Sequencing was done on a sample of PBMCs. The receptors come from a male donor in good health and CMV-seronegative.

This sequence joins TRBV4-2 and TRBJ2-5; 15 bases agree with TRBD2. The germline V gene has CDR1 LGHNA and CDR2 YNFKEQ. The CDR3 spans 18 residues. Trimming at V came to 1 base and at J to 5 bases, leaving 8 bases not matched to a gene. This CDR3 is CASSQGGTSGGSRETQYF. CDR3 nucleotides: TGTGCCAGCAGCCAAGGCGGGACTAGCGGGGGGTCTAGGGAGACCCAGTACTTC.

V and J are TRBV5-1 and TRBJ1-1; tentative D call: TRBD1 (6 bases). Germline V lookup: CDR1 SGHRS, CDR2 YFSETQ. The CDR3 extends over 14 amino acids. V lost 3 bases, J lost 4 bases, and 13 bases lay in between. This chain's CDR3 is CASSWGGQFTEAFF. CDR3 bases: TGCGCCAGCAGCTGGGGCGGACAGTTCACTGAAGCTTTCTTT.

The chain links TRBV27 to TRBJ2-7, with no clear D. With 0 bases removed from V and 2 bases from J, the gap between germline ends came to 8 bases. The CDR3 is 14 residues long. Per germline, CDR1 MNHEY and CDR2 SMNVEV (reference sequence). The DNA for the CDR3 is TGTGCCAGCAGTTTATCTCAGGTCGCCTACGAGCAGTACTTC. It encodes CASSLSQVAYEQYF.

This rearrangement joins TRBV18 to TRBJ2-1, with 9 bases aligning to TRBD1. CDR3 length equals 15 residues. Germline CDR1 KGHSH, CDR2 LQKENI. V gave up 1 base and J gave up 6 bases; unmatched junction bases: 4. CDR3 protein: CASSPRDREVNEQFF. The DNA for the CDR3 is TGTGCCAGCTCACCACGGGACAGGGAGGTCAATGAGCAGTTCTTC.